Below are 30 T cell receptor beta chains sequenced from a single sample in a study of Ad26.COV2.S vaccination and SARS-CoV-2 variants. Here immunoSEQ multiplex PCR was the method, and the copy in TCRdb shows in-frame clones only, minus some. The sample has a few hundred thousand clones, about nine tenths seen once. The treatment was: 15 to 20 received Ad26.COV2.S at low or high dose, single or two shots; 5 received placebo; per-sample allocation not given. Day 63 after the first vaccine or placebo injection was the time point for sampling. Sequencing used peripheral blood, obtained in a trial of Ad26.COV2.S vaccine versus placebo. The receptors stem from a person between 18 and 60 years old who received the Ad26.COV2.S COVID-19 vaccine or a placebo.

The gene calls are TRBV18 and TRBJ1-1; D may be TRBD1 (5 bases). Germline-derived CDR1 and CDR2 are KGHSH and LQKENI. V was pared by 3 bases and J by 3 bases, with 11 bases between. CDR3 length: 14 amino acids. CDR3 nucleotide sequence: TGTGCCAGCTCACCTTCACAGGACCACACTGAAGCTTTCTTT. Translating gives CASSPSQDHTEAFF.

The rearrangement links TRBV6-4 to TRBJ2-1, with D maybe TRBD1 (6 bases). Germline assignment: CDR1 MRHNA and CDR2 SNTAGT. Trimming shortened V by 4 bases and J by 5 bases, and 9 bases separated the two germline ends. This CDR3 has 13 amino acids. The CDR3 DNA reads as TGTGCCAGCAGTGGGGGGCCTAACAATGAGCAGTTCTTC. Its translation is CASSGGPNNEQFF.

V and J are TRBV28 and TRBJ1-2; D gene unclear. The V and J ends lost 7 bases and 2 bases respectively, with 17 bases between them. CDR3 length: 15 residues. The V gene's germline CDR1 is MDHEN and CDR2 SYDVKM. CDR3 residues: CASMVVSTVNYGYTF. As DNA, the CDR3 is TGTGCCAGCATGGTGGTATCCACAGTCAACTATGGCTACACCTTC.

J is TRBJ2-1 and V is TRBV6-2 or TRBV6-3; 7 bases align to TRBD2. Losses at the gene ends were 4 bases for V and 4 bases for J; bases not matched to a gene: 22. CDR1 and CDR2 (germline): MNHEY, SVGEGT. The CDR3 loop spans 20 amino acids. The CDR3 DNA is TGTGCCAGCAGTTGGGCGCAAACCGTGACTCGGGGGGACTTTTACAATGAGCAGTTCTTC. This translates into CASSWAQTVTRGDFYNEQFF.

This clone was observed once. The chain is built from TRBV2 and TRBJ2-3; 9 bases map to TRBD2. This CDR3 has 14 residues. Germline values: CDR1 SNHLY, CDR2 FYNNEI. With V trimmed by 8 bases and J by 0 bases, 3 bases remained unmatched. The CDR3 is CASLAGISTDTQYF. The CDR3 DNA sequence: TGTGCCAGCCTAGCGGGGATTAGCACAGATACGCAGTATTTT. The full variable domain, with the rest looked up from reference TRBV2 and TRBJ2-3, is EPEVTQTPSHQVTQMGQEVILRCVPISNHLYFYWYRQILGQKVEFLVSFYNNEISEKSEIFDDQFSVERPDGSNFTLKIRSTKLEDSAMYFCASLAGISTDTQYFGPGTRLTVL.

V and J are TRBV7-2 and TRBJ1-1; TRBD1 aligns across 10 bases. Germline CDR1 is SGHTA and CDR2 is FQGNSA. The CDR3 has 14 residues. J was trimmed by 8 bases and V by 7 bases; bases with no gene match: 10. The CDR3 here is CASTPDRGGTEAFF. The CDR3 nucleotides are TGTGCCAGCACCCCGGACAGGGGGGGTACCGAAGCTTTCTTT.

The J gene is TRBJ2-7, the V gene TRBV10-1; weak D call: TRBD2 (6 bases). CDR1 is WNHNN and CDR2 is SYGVQD in the germline V gene (reference sequence). This CDR3 spans 16 amino acids. The ends were cut back, 1 base at V and 5 bases at J, with 18 bases in the middle. CDR3 in DNA: TGCGCCAGCAGTGAGTTAGGCCTCGAGGCGGGGAACGAGCAGTACTTC. Protein product: CASSELGLEAGNEQYF.

This clone appeared once. The chain has TRBV19 and TRBJ1-1; TRBD1 aligns across 9 bases. J was trimmed by 2 bases and V by 6 bases; bases with no gene match: 7. This CDR3 region has 15 residues. Germline assignment: CDR1 LNHDA and CDR2 SQIVND (reference sequence). CDR3 in DNA: TGTGCCAGTAGACCCCGGGACAGGGATAACACTGAAGCTTTCTTT. Its translation: CASRPRDRDNTEAFF.

This clone was detected once. The chain is built from TRBV5-6 and TRBJ2-7; D is perhaps TRBD1 or TRBD2 (5 bases each). The CDR3 extends over 16 amino acids. Germline loops: CDR1 SGHDT, CDR2 YYEEEE. V shed 2 bases and J shed 3 bases, with 18 bases lying between them. The CDR3 DNA is TGTGCCAGCAGCTTTGGGCCGGGACGCGAATTCTACGAGCAGTACTTC. This gives the protein CASSFGPGREFYEQYF.

In its sample, this clone was seen once. The chain employs TRBV15 and TRBJ2-7; D perhaps matches TRBD2 (6 bases). In germline, CDR1 is LNHNV, CDR2 YYDKDF (reference sequence). The CDR3 spans 12 residues. The V gene lost 6 bases and the J gene lost 4 bases, with 10 bases spanning the gap. The CDR3 bases are TGTGCCACCAGTGTCGGGGGTTACGAGCAGTACGTC. Its translation is CATSVGGYEQYV.

The count of this clone is one. The chain links TRBV29-1 to TRBJ1-2; D is perhaps TRBD1 (6 bases). Trimming removed 7 bases from V and 2 bases from J, with 14 bases in between. Germline V gene lookup returns CDR1 SQVTM and CDR2 ANQGSEA. The CDR3 has 13 residues. The CDR3 nucleotides read TGCAGCGACCGCACAGGGTCCAACTATGGCTACACCTTC. Its protein is CSDRTGSNYGYTF.

V and J are TRBV5-1 and TRBJ1-1, with D possibly TRBD1 on 6 matching bases. V was trimmed by 0 bases and J by 3 bases, leaving 21 bases between them. Germline CDR1 and CDR2: SGHRS and YFSETQ. This CDR3 is built from 18 residues. CDR3 protein: CASSLAGGRTATDTEAFF. In DNA form, the CDR3 reads TGCGCCAGCAGCTTGGCCGGAGGGAGGACAGCCACCGACACTGAAGCTTTCTTT.

The genes are TRBV27 and TRBJ2-1; 13 positions agree with TRBD2. Per germline, CDR1 MNHEY and CDR2 SMNVEV (reference sequence). The junction had 6 bases not matched to a gene; V was cut back by 6 bases and J by 7 bases. This CDR3 has 15 residues. The CDR3 DNA sequence: TGTGCCAGCAGCATTCAGACTAGCGGGAGGAATGAGCAGTTCTTC. It specifies CASSIQTSGRNEQFF.

The chain links TRBV13 to TRBJ2-7; the D is unclear. This CDR3 has 14 residues. Trimming shortened V by 0 bases and J by 3 bases, and 9 bases separated the two germline ends. The germline CDR1 and CDR2 sequences are PRHDT and FYEKMQ (reference sequence). The CDR3: CASSLGGYYYEQYV. In DNA form, the CDR3 reads TGTGCCAGCAGCTTAGGGGGGTATTACTACGAGCAGTACGTC.

V usage is TRBV6-2 or TRBV6-3 and J usage is TRBJ2-7; 14 bases match TRBD2. The CDR3 is 18 amino acids. After removal of 3 bases from V and 5 bases from J, the junction contained 12 bases not matched to a gene. Germline loops: CDR1 MNHEY, CDR2 SVGEGT. The CDR3 region is CASSYPPGLAGAAHEQYV. CDR3 bases: TGTGCCAGCAGTTATCCTCCGGGACTAGCGGGAGCAGCCCACGAGCAGTACGTC.

The chain carries TRBV6-5 and TRBJ2-7, with 8 bases fitting TRBD2. Trimming removed 6 bases from V and 4 bases from J; junction bases left unmatched: 5. Germline assignment: CDR1 MNHEY and CDR2 SVGAGI. The CDR3 totals 13 residues. The CDR3 DNA is TGTGCCAGCAGGGGACGGGGGGGGTACGAGCAGTACTTC. Translated: CASRGRGGYEQYF.

This rearrangement joins TRBV6-5 to TRBJ1-2; D unresolved. This CDR3 spans 15 amino acids. Trimming left V 0 bases short and J 6 bases short, with 14 bases between. The V gene's germline CDR1 is MNHEY and CDR2 SVGAGI. CDR3 sequence reads: CASSYSIYDENGYTF. CDR3 in DNA: TGTGCCAGCAGTTACTCGATTTACGACGAGAATGGCTACACCTTC.

On this clone: Other DNA sequences from this sample encode an identical CDR3 as well. The chain couples TRBV24-1 to TRBJ2-3; possible D gene TRBD2, 6 bases. There are 13 residues in the CDR3. Germline V gene data show CDR1 as KGHDR and CDR2 as SFDVKD. Trimming pared 9 bases from V and 1 base from J, leaving 10 bases between. CDR3 DNA: TGTGCCACCCGCGGCGGGGGCACAGATACGCAGTATTTT. Residues: CATRGGGTDTQYF.

V is TRBV2 and J is TRBJ2-1, with 8 bases that match TRBD1. J lost 3 bases, V lost 8 bases, and 3 bases had no gene match. The V gene's germline CDR1 is SNHLY and CDR2 FYNNEI. The length of the CDR3 is 13 residues. CDR3 DNA: TGTGCCAGCGGGGGACAGGTCTACAATGAGCAGTTCTTC. Its protein product is CASGGQVYNEQFF.

V usage is TRBV12-3 or TRBV12-4 and J usage is TRBJ1-1, with D possibly being TRBD1 (5 bases). The CDR3 is made up of 13 amino acids. Trimming removed 5 bases from V and 11 bases from J, with 18 bases in between. For the CDR3, the DNA is TGTGCCAGCAGTGACAGCACGGCCGAAGTGGCTTTCTTT. It yields the protein CASSDSTAEVAFF.

The table lists this clone with a count of one. The chain employs TRBV30 and TRBJ1-4; 8 bases agree with TRBD1. This CDR3 has 12 amino acids. Germline values: CDR1 GTSNPN, CDR2 SVGIG (reference sequence). CDR3 DNA sequence: TGTGCTTCAGACAGGGGAGAAGAAAAACTGTTTTTT. Encoded protein: CASDRGEEKLFF.

This rearrangement joins TRBV2 to TRBJ2-2; the D gene is possibly TRBD1 (5 bases). Germline CDR1 is SNHLY and CDR2 is FYNNEI. Trimming removed 8 bases at V and 2 bases at J, with 12 bases between. The CDR3 is 14 amino acids. In DNA, the CDR3 is TGTGCCAGCGACCGACAGACCAACACCGGGGAGCTGTTTTTT. Encoded protein: CASDRQTNTGELFF.

The chain employs TRBV3-1 (or the pseudogene TRBV3-2) and TRBJ1-2, with D unresolved. The germline CDR1 and CDR2 sequences are LGHDT and YNNKEL (reference sequence). This CDR3 has 15 residues. Trimming shortened V by 0 bases and J by 3 bases, and 11 bases separated the two germline ends. Here the CDR3 reads CASSQDLTDYYGYTF. DNA for the CDR3: TGTGCCAGCAGCCAAGATCTTACAGACTACTATGGCTACACCTTC.

J is TRBJ2-2 and V is TRBV11-3, with 11 bases that match TRBD2. The CDR3 is 16 residues long. The ends lost 2 bases at V and 8 bases at J; junction bases unmatched: 7. The germline CDR1 and CDR2 sequences are SGHNT and YENEEA. This chain's CDR3 is CASSLPIAGGFGELFF. DNA for the CDR3: TGTGCCAGCAGCTTACCAATAGCGGGAGGGTTTGGGGAGCTGTTTTTT.

V gene TRBV7-2 combines with J gene TRBJ1-2, with D possibly matching TRBD1 (6 bases). The V end was cut by 7 bases, the J end by 1 base, with 13 bases between. The CDR3 is made up of 14 amino acids. Germline V CDR1 and CDR2: SGHTA, FQGNSA. CDR3 sequence: CASMRGGSNYGYTF. The CDR3 region has the DNA TGTGCCAGCATGCGAGGGGGTAGTAACTATGGCTACACCTTC. The full variable domain, completed using reference TRBV7-2 and TRBJ1-2, is GAGVSQSPSNKVTEKGKDVELRCDPISGHTALYWYRQSLGQGLEFLIYFQGNSAPDKSGLPSDRFSAERTGGSVSTLTIQRTQQEDSAVYLCASMRGGSNYGYTFGSGTRLTVV.

The chain links TRBV5-5 to TRBJ1-1; D call uncertain. V was trimmed by 4 bases and J by 3 bases, leaving 13 bases between them. Germline V gives CDR1 SGHKS, CDR2 YYEKEE (reference sequence). This CDR3 spans 14 amino acids. The CDR3 DNA sequence: TGTGCCAGCAGCCCTTGGACGATCGACACTGAAGCTTTCTTT. It encodes CASSPWTIDTEAFF.

The V and J genes are TRBV6-1 and TRBJ1-4; the D is unclear. The CDR3 runs to 14 residues. Deletions cut 3 bases from V and 8 bases from J, with 13 bases between. CDR1 MNHNS and CDR2 SASEGT come from the germline V gene. CDR3 region: CASSEGSGWEKLFF. For the CDR3, the DNA is TGTGCCAGCAGTGAGGGTTCGGGTTGGGAAAAACTGTTTTTT.

The genes are TRBV7-3 and TRBJ1-6, with D perhaps matching TRBD1 (6 bases). The germline V and J ends were trimmed by 6 bases and 9 bases, with 18 bases remaining between them. The CDR3 is 15 amino acids. CDR1 and CDR2 from the germline V gene are SGHTA and FQGTGA. CDR3 bases: TGTGCCAGCAGTTCTACGGGGGCTGGGGGTTCACCCCTCCACTTT. Translation gives CASSSTGAGGSPLHF.

V is TRBV25-1 and J is TRBJ1-2; 7 bases align to TRBD1. Germline-derived CDR1 and CDR2 are MGHDK and SYGVNS. The CDR3 length is 15 residues. After removal of 0 bases from V and 3 bases from J, the junction contained 4 bases not matched to a gene. The CDR3 loop is CASSEYVDRHYGYTF. The CDR3 nucleotides are TGTGCCAGCAGTGAATATGTGGACAGGCACTATGGCTACACCTTC.

The V call is TRBV7-2, the J call TRBJ1-2, with D uncertain. The germline V and J ends were trimmed by 2 bases and 3 bases, with 4 bases remaining between them. CDR1 is SGHTA, CDR2 FQGNSA, per germline. This CDR3 has 12 residues. The CDR3 DNA is TGTGCCAGCAGCTTACGGGACTATGGCTACACCTTC. Translation: CASSLRDYGYTF. The full variable domain, in which reference TRBV7-2 and TRBJ1-2 provide the parts outside the CDR3, is GAGVSQSPSNKVTEKGKDVELRCDPISGHTALYWYRQSLGQGLEFLIYFQGNSAPDKSGLPSDRFSAERTGGSVSTLTIQRTQQEDSAVYLCASSLRDYGYTFGSGTRLTVV.